Each of the 3 T cell receptor beta chains below was sequenced from the same sample in a study of T cells in Graves' hyperthyroidism and ophthalmopathy. RNA transcripts provided the source from which TCR beta CDR3 regions were amplified. HTBI primers drove first-round RT-PCR of the TCR CDR3. TCRdb redid the calling of the multiplex PCR reads with MiXCR, one entry per CDR3 protein. The sample lists under 600,000 distinct CDR3 sequences; around 15% were seen once. The material sequenced was blood. These receptors were taken from a woman between 40 and 50 years old with Graves' ophthalmopathy.

This clonotype has ten or more counts. V and J are TRBV3-1 and TRBJ2-3; 16 bases map to TRBD2. The V gene's germline CDR1 is LGHDT and CDR2 YNNKEL (reference sequence). The CDR3 sequence is 19 residues long. Losses at the gene ends were 1 base for V and 1 base for J; bases not matched to a gene: 5. CDR3 sequence reads: CASSQVGTSGGAGTDTQYF. The CDR3 DNA reads as TGTGCCAGCAGCCAAGTCGGGACTAGCGGGGGGGCAGGCACAGATACGCAGTATTTT.

Only a few counts were recorded for this clonotype. The chain links TRBV3-1 to TRBJ2-2, with D unresolved. V was cut by 1 base and J by 7 bases, with 4 bases left in between. This CDR3 region has 12 residues. In germline, CDR1 is LGHDT, CDR2 YNNKEL (reference sequence). The CDR3 protein is CASSQAHGELFF. CDR3 sequence (DNA): TGTGCCAGCAGCCAAGCTCACGGGGAGCTGTTTTTT.

Many counts were recorded for this clonotype. CDR3 amino acids: CASTNRVNEQFF. The DNA for the CDR3 is TGTGCCAGCACCAACAGGGTCAATGAGCAGTTCTTC. The chain employs TRBV28 and TRBJ2-1, with a weak D call TRBD1 (6 bases). V lost 7 bases and J 6 bases, leaving 10 bases between the germline ends. Germline CDR1 is MDHEN and CDR2 is SYDVKM. The CDR3 is 12 residues long. The full variable domain, in which reference TRBV28 and TRBJ2-1 provide the parts outside the CDR3, is DVKVTQSSRYLVKRTGEKVFLECVQDMDHENMFWYRQDPGLGLRLIYFSYDVKMKEKGDIPEGYSVSREKKERFSLILESASTNQTSMYLCASTNRVNEQFFGPGTRLTVL.